The 9 T cell receptor beta chains below were found in one sample sequenced in a study of blood T cell repertoires in COVID-19. The data were produced by immunoSEQ multiplex PCR, yet TCRdb's version contains in-frame clones alone and is incomplete. The data show roughly 39,000 clones, with about 90% seen just once and under 30% held by the top ten. The sample taken for sequencing was peripheral blood. These receptors were collected from a man between 45 and 60 years old with active or convalescent COVID-19.

The genes are TRBV9 and TRBJ2-2; 11 bases map to TRBD2. Germline lookup yields CDR1 SGDLS and CDR2 YYNGEE. This CDR3 contains 17 residues. V lost 2 bases and J lost 1; bases outside the gene matches: 4. CDR3 loop: CASSVEGTSGNTGELFF. In nucleotides, the CDR3 is TGTGCCAGCAGCGTGGAGGGGACTAGCGGGAACACCGGGGAGCTGTTTTTT.

The V and J genes are TRBV5-5 and TRBJ1-4; 7 bases are shared with TRBD1. Germline lookup yields CDR1 SGHKS and CDR2 YYEKEE (reference sequence). CDR3 length: 12 amino acids. V trimming: 4 bases; J trimming: 6 bases; junction bases outside the gene matches: 0. The DNA for the CDR3 is TGTGCCAGCAGCGACAGGGATGAAAAACTGTTTTTT. Translation gives CASSDRDEKLFF.

This clone was counted once. This chain uses TRBV9 with TRBJ2-1, with D perhaps TRBD2 (5 bases). The germline V gene has CDR1 SGDLS and CDR2 YYNGEE. The CDR3 runs 13 residues. V was clipped by 0 bases and J by 4 bases, with 5 bases between them. Here the CDR3 reads CASSVGTYNEQFF. CDR3 DNA sequence: TGTGCCAGCAGCGTAGGGACTTACAATGAGCAGTTCTTC.

The chain couples TRBV6-5 to TRBJ1-4; a weak D match, TRBD1 (5 bases). Trimming left V 2 bases short and J 3 bases short, with 10 bases between. CDR3 length: 15 amino acids. Germline CDR1 reads MNHEY; CDR2 reads SVGAGI. This CDR3 reads CASSYRGGPNEKLFF. DNA for the CDR3: TGTGCCAGCAGTTACAGGGGTGGACCTAATGAAAAACTGTTTTTT.

This chain uses TRBV7-2 with TRBJ2-7, with 8 bases fitting TRBD2. Germline lookup yields CDR1 SGHTA and CDR2 FQGNSA. Trimming took 2 bases from V and 6 from J; bases not matched to a gene: 6. The CDR3 has 14 amino acids. The CDR3, as DNA: TGTGCCAGCAGCTTATCAGCGGGAGAGCGCGAGCAGTACTTC. This sequence encodes CASSLSAGEREQYF.

The chain carries TRBV19 and TRBJ1-5; 7 positions agree with TRBD1. V dropped 2 bases and J dropped 1; count of bases not matched to a gene: 2. CDR3 length equals 15 residues. CDR1 and CDR2 (germline): LNHDA, SQIVND (reference sequence). CDR3 nucleotide sequence: TGTGCCAGTAGTATAACACAGGGGAGCAATCAGCCCCAGCATTTT. This encodes CASSITQGSNQPQHF.

V is TRBV6-5 and J is TRBJ1-5, with D possibly matching TRBD1 (5 bases). CDR3 size: 13 residues. Germline V gives CDR1 MNHEY, CDR2 SVGAGI. Trimming took 2 bases from V and 4 from J, leaving 6 bases between them. CDR3 protein: CASSYDSNQPQHF. As DNA, the CDR3 is TGTGCCAGCAGTTACGACAGTAATCAGCCCCAGCATTTT.

The V and J genes are TRBV6-5 and TRBJ2-1; no clear D. The CDR3 sequence is 15 residues long. Germline CDR1 MNHEY, CDR2 SVGAGI. The V gene lost 3 bases and the J gene lost 4 bases, with 13 bases spanning the gap. The CDR3 loop reads CASSYASADYNEQFF. CDR3 bases: TGTGCCAGCAGTTATGCCAGCGCCGATTACAATGAGCAGTTCTTC.

V is TRBV5-1 and J is TRBJ1-5; the match to TRBD1 covers 7 bases. Trimming took 4 bases from V and 3 from J; bases not matched to a gene: 4. Looked up from germline, CDR1 is SGHRS and CDR2 is YFSETQ. The CDR3 sequence is 14 residues long. CDR3 bases: TGCGCCAGCAGCACAGGACAGGTCAATCAGCCCCAGCATTTT. This gives the protein CASSTGQVNQPQHF.